The entry that follows covers one T cell receptor beta chain sequence. Its target is unknown. J was trimmed by 9 bases and V by 2 bases; bases with no gene match: 3. The CDR3 runs to 13 residues. Germline lookup yields CDR1 MNHEY and CDR2 SVGAGI. Every TCR cDNA molecule bore a unique molecular identifier. MiXCR, run by TCRdb on the 5' RACE reads, gives a single entry per CDR3 protein. The table has about 38,000 distinct CDR3 sequences, 7.5% to 8% seen once; the top ten hold 25% to 35%. Stated time point: sample taken at primary tumor resection. Extraction of whole RNA from tumor, nontumor lung or frozen PBMC preceded unsorted sequencing. Untreated early-stage non-small cell lung cancer patients, around 72 in total, were the donors. The entry originates in a study of spatial heterogeneity in lung cancer. Whole-study context: In raw reads, more than 8.5 appearances on average were recorded for each unique TCR and UMI combination. Study results and limitations: Resection saw ubiquitous expanded tumor TCRs appear in blood more than follow-up did.

This clonotype was sampled from a male donor with early-stage non-small cell lung cancer. This specimen was PBMCs, taken at surgery. V and J are TRBV6-5 and TRBJ2-3; 9 bases match TRBD2. CDR3 protein: CASSYPSGETQYF. The CDR3 region has the DNA TGTGCCAGCAGTTACCCTAGCGGGGAGACGCAGTATTTT.